This record looks at one TCR beta chain sequence and its context. The target antigen is unknown. TCRdb re-analysed the 5' RACE reads in MiXCR, keeping a single row per CDR3 protein. This table holds around 250,000 distinct CDR3 sequences, over 8.5% found once. The data are from a study of T-cell memory formation after mild COVID-19. Notes on the study in general: Clones that contracted from day 15 to 85 had balanced CD4/CD8; later expanders were CD4+ biased. Some responding clones appeared in pre-infection memory, suggesting cross-reactive memory joined.

The CDR3 consists of 14 residues. Per germline, CDR1 MDHEN and CDR2 SYDVKM. V was shortened by 4 bases and J by 8 bases, with 17 bases between the two germline ends. The receptor comes from a man aged 18 to 29 who had mild COVID-19 (a few samples of this study predate the infection). Cell type and time point are not known. The material sequenced was PBMCs or a T cell subset sorted from them (not recorded which). The chain is built from TRBV28 and TRBJ1-1; D may be TRBD1 (5 bases). This chain's CDR3 is CASSYGGNSIEAFF. In DNA form, the CDR3 reads TGTGCCAGCAGTTATGGGGGGAATTCTATCGAAGCTTTCTTT.